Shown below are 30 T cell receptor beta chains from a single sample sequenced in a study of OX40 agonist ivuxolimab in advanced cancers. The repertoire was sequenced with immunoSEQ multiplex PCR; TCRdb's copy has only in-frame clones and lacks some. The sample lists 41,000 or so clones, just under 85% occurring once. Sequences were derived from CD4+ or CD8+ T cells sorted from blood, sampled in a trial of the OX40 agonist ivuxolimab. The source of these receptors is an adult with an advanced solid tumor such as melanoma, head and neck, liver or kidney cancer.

The DNA of the CDR3 is TGTGCCAGCATCCCACAACCTCCGGGACTAGCGGGAGGCGAGCAGTACTTC. As protein: CASIPQPPGLAGGEQYF. The V gene is TRBV11-2, the J gene TRBJ2-7; 15 bases are a match to TRBD2. The J segment lost 6 bases and the V segment lost 7 bases, leaving 13 bases of the junction unmatched. CDR1 and CDR2 (germline): SGHAT, FQNNGV. This CDR3 spans 17 amino acids.

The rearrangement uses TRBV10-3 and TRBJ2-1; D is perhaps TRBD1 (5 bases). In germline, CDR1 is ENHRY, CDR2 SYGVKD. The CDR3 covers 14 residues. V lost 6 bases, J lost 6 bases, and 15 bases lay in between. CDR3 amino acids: CAISPGPGSNEQFF. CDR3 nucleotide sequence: TGTGCCATCAGCCCAGGGCCTGGTAGCAATGAGCAGTTCTTC.

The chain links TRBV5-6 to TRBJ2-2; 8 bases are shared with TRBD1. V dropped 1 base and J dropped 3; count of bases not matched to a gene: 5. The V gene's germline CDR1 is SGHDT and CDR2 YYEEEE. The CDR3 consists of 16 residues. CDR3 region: CASSLPQGAYTGELFF. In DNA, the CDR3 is TGTGCCAGCAGCTTGCCCCAGGGGGCCTACACCGGGGAGCTGTTTTTT.

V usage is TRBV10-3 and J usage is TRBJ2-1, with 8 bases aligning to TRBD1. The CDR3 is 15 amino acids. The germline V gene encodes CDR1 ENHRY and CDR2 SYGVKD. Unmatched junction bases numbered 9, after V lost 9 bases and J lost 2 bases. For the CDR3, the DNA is TGTGCCATGGGGACCCGGGACAGGACCTACAATGAGCAGTTCTTC. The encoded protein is CAMGTRDRTYNEQFF.

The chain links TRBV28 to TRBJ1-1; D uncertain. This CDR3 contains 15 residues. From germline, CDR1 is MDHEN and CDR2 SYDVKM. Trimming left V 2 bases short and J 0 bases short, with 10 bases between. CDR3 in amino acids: CASSLRKIVNTEAFF. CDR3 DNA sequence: TGTGCCAGCAGTTTACGGAAGATAGTGAACACTGAAGCTTTCTTT.

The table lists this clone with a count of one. The CDR3 DNA sequence: TGCGCCAGCAGCCAACTAGGACGGGCTTTCTTT. This codes for CASSQLGRAFF. This rearrangement joins TRBV4-3 to TRBJ1-1, with unresolved D. The germline V gene has CDR1 LGHNA and CDR2 YSLEER. Trimming pared 2 bases from V and 11 bases from J, leaving 9 bases between. The CDR3 covers 11 residues.

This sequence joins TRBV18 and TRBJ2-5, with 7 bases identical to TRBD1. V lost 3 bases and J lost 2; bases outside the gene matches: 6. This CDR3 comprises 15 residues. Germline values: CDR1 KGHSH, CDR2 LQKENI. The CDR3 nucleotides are TGTGCCAGCTCACCGGCGACAGGGCCTCAAGAGACCCAGTACTTC. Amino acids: CASSPATGPQETQYF.

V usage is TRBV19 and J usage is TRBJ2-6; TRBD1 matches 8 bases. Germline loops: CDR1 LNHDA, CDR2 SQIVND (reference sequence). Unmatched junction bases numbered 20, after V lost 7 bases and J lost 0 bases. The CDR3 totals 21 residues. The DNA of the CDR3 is TGTGCCAGTATCGCCTGGCCAGGGGGCCCCCTCGGGGACTCTGGGGCCAACGTCCTGACTTTC. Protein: CASIAWPGGPLGDSGANVLTF.

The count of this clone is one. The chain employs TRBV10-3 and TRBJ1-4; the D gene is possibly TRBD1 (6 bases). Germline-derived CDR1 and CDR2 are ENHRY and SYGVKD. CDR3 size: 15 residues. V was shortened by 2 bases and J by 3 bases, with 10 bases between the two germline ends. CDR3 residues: CAISEEGGSNEKLFF. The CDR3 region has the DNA TGTGCCATCAGTGAGGAAGGGGGGTCTAATGAAAAACTGTTTTTT.

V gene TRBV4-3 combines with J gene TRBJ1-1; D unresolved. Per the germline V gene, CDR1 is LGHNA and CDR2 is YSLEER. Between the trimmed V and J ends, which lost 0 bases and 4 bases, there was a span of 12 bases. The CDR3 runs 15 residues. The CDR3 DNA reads TGCGCCAGCAGCCAAGATCCGGGGTCAAGCACTGAAGCTTTCTTT. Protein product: CASSQDPGSSTEAFF.

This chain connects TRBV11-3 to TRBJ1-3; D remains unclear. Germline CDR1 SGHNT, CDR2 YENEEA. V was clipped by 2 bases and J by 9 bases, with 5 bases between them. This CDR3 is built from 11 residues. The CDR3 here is CASSLRSTIYF. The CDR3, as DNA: TGTGCCAGCAGCTTACGGAGCACCATATATTTT.

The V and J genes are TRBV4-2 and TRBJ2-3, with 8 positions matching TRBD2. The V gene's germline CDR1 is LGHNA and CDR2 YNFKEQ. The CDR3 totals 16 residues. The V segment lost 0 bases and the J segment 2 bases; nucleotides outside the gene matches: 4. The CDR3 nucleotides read TGTGCCAGCAGCCAAGAATGGCGGGAGGTCACAGATACGCAGTATTTT. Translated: CASSQEWREVTDTQYF.

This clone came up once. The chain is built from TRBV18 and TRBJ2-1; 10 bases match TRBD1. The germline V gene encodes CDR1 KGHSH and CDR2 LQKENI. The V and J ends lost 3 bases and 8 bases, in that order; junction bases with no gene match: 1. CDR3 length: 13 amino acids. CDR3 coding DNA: TGTGCCAGCTCACCCGGGACAGGGGATGAGCAGTTCTTC. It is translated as CASSPGTGDEQFF.

The CDR3 sequence: CASRAGQQQGAQYF. The CDR3 nucleotides read TGCGCCAGCAGAGCGGGCCAACAGCAAGGAGCCCAGTACTTC. This chain links TRBV5-1 with TRBJ2-5, with D maybe TRBD2 (6 bases). Germline V gene sequence: CDR1 SGHRS, CDR2 YFSETQ. Trimming cost V 5 bases and J 9 bases, with 20 bases left between them. The CDR3 consists of 14 residues.

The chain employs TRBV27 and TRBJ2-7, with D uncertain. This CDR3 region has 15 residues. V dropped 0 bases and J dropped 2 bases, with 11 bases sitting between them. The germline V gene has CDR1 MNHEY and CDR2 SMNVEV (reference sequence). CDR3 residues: CASSLSLGVTYEQYF. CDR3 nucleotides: TGTGCCAGCAGTTTATCGCTTGGGGTTACCTACGAGCAGTACTTC.

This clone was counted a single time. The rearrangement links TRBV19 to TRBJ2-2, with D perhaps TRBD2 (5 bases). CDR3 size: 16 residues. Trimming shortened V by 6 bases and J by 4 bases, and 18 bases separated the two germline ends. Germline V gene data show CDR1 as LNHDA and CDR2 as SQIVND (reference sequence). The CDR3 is CASSRETGLITGELFF. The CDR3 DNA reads TGTGCCAGTAGCCGAGAGACTGGACTCATCACCGGGGAGCTGTTTTTT.

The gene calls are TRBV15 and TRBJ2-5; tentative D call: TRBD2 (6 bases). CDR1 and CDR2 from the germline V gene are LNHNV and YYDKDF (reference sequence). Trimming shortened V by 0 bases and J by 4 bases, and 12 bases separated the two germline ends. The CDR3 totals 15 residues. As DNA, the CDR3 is TGTGCCACCAGCAGAGATCTGACTAGATCAGAGACCCAGTACTTC. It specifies CATSRDLTRSETQYF.

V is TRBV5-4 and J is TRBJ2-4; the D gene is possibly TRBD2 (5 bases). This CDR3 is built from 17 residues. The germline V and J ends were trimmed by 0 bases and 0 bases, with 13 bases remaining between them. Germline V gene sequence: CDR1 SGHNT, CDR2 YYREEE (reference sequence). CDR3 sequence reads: CASSLGLAGIAKNIQYF. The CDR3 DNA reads TGTGCCAGCAGCTTGGGACTTGCCGGGATAGCCAAAAACATTCAGTACTTC.

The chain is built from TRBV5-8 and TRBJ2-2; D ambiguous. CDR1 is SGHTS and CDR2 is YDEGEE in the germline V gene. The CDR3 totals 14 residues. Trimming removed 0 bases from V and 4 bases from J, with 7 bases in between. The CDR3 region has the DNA TGTGCCAGCAGCTTGGGTTCCTTCACCGGGGAGCTGTTTTTT. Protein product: CASSLGSFTGELFF.

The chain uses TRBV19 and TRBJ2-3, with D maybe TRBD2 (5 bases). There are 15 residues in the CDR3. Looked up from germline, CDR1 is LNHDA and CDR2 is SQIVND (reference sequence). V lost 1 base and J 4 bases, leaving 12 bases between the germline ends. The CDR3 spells CASSIGGPGSDTQYF. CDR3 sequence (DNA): TGTGCCAGTAGTATAGGAGGCCCGGGGTCAGATACGCAGTATTTT.

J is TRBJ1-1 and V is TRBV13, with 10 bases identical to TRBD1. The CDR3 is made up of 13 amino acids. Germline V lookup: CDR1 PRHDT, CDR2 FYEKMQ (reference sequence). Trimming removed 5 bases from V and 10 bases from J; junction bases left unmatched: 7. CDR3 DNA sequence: TGTGCCAGCAGCCTCCGGGACAGGGGAACAGCTTTCTTT. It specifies CASSLRDRGTAFF.

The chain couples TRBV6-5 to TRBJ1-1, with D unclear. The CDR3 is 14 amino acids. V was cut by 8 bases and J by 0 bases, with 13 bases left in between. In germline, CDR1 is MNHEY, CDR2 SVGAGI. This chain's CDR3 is CASLSGQMNTEAFF. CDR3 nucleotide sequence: TGTGCCAGCTTAAGTGGCCAAATGAACACTGAAGCTTTCTTT.

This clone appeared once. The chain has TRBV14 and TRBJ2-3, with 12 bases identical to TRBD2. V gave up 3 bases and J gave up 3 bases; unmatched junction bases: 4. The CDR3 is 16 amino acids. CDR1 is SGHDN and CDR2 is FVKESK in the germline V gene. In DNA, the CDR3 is TGTGCCAGCAGCCACAGACTAGCGGGAGTTACAGATACGCAGTATTTT. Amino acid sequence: CASSHRLAGVTDTQYF.

The CDR3 sequence is CASSFSRDQPQHF. The CDR3 DNA reads as TGTGCCAGCAGTTTTTCCAGGGATCAGCCCCAGCATTTT. The chain is built from TRBV27 and TRBJ1-5, with TRBD1 as a possible D gene (5 bases). The V gene's germline CDR1 is MNHEY and CDR2 SMNVEV (reference sequence). CDR3 length: 13 amino acids. The V and J ends lost 3 bases and 5 bases respectively, with 8 bases between them.

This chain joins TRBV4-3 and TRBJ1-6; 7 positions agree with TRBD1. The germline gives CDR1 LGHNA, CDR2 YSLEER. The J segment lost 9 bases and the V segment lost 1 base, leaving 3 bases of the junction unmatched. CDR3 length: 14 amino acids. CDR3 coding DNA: TGCGCCAGCAGCCAAGGACAGGGTCGTTCACCCCTCCACTTT. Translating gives CASSQGQGRSPLHF.

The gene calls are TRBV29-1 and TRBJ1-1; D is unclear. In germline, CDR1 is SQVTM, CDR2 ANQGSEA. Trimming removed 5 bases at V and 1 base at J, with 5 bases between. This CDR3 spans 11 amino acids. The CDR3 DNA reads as TGCAGCGTTCGGAGGAACACTGAAGCTTTCTTT. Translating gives CSVRRNTEAFF. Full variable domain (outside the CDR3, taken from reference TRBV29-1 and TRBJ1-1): SAVISQKPSRDICQRGTSLTIQCQVDSQVTMMFWYRQQPGQSLTLIATANQGSEATYESGFVIDKFPISRPNLTFSTLTVSNMSPEDSSIYLCSVRRNTEAFFGQGTRLTVV.

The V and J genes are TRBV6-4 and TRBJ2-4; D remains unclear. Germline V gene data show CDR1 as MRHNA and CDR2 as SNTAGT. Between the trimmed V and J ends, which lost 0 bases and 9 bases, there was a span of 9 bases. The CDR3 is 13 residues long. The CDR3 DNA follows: TGTGCCAGCAGTGACTCCTCATTAGGCATTCAGTACTTC. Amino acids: CASSDSSLGIQYF.

The DNA of the CDR3 is TGTGCCAGCAGCTTCCGGGACAGGGTTATCACTGAAGCTTTCTTT. Residues: CASSFRDRVITEAFF. V and J are TRBV7-2 and TRBJ1-1; 9 nucleotides line up with TRBD1. Germline CDR1 and CDR2: SGHTA and FQGNSA. CDR3 length: 15 amino acids. V was pared by 3 bases and J by 4 bases, with 6 bases of the junction left unmatched.

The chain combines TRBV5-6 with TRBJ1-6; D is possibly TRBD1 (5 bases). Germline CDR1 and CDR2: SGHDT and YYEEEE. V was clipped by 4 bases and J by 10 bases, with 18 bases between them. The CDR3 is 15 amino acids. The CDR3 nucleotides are TGTGCCAGCAGCCTCCCCCCCGGGGCTCACTCACCCCTCCACTTT. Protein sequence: CASSLPPGAHSPLHF. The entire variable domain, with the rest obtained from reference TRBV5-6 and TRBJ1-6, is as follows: DAGVTQSPTHLIKTRGQQVTLRCSPKSGHDTVSWYQQALGQGPQFIFQYYEEEERQRGNFPDRFSGHQFPNYSSELNVNALLLGDSALYLCASSLPPGAHSPLHFGNGTRLTVT.

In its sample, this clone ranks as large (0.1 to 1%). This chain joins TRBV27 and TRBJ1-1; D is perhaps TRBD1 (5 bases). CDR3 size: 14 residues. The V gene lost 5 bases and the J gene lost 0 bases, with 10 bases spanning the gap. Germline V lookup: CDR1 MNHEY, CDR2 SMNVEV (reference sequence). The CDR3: CASSARQLNTEAFF. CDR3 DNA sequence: TGTGCCAGCAGTGCCCGACAGTTGAACACTGAAGCTTTCTTT.